This is a list of T cell receptor beta chains from one sample in a study of vaccination and CD4 T cells after COVID-19. Which antigens these TCRs recognize remains unknown. MiXCR, applied by TCRdb to the PCR reads, yields one record per CDR3 protein. There are 8,500 to 14,000 distinct CDR3 sequences in the sample; around 44% occur only once, and around 35% lies in the top ten. The sequencing input was CD4+ T cells from blood, cultured in vitro. The receptors come from a human donor who had recovered from COVID-19. Both conserved end residues are part of each CDR3. Some rows have no size entry. The others give once, few or many, or a class for an expanded clone.

v_call	j_call	clone_size	cdr3_aa
TRBV6-1	TRBJ1-6	NA	CASRRTRQPSYNSPLHF
TRBV9	TRBJ2-1	once	CASSSAGSGSYNEQFF
TRBV12-3/TRBV12-4	TRBJ2-1	NA	CASSFYRHFNNEQFF
TRBV7-6	TRBJ1-5	NA	CASSLSNQPQHF
TRBV7-9	TRBJ1-2	NA	CASSLGGQPKKPTNYGYTF
TRBV27	TRBJ1-1	NA	CASRTNRGIEAFF
TRBV20-1	TRBJ1-6	NA	CSARGTGISSYNSPLHF
TRBV7-2	TRBJ2-7	few	CASSLRGLVDEQYF
TRBV30	TRBJ1-2	few	CAWSPDRFYGYTF
TRBV25-1	TRBJ1-2	NA	CASSVTGTGPYGYTF
TRBV4-1	TRBJ1-2	NA	CASSQMGQANYGYTF
TRBV2	TRBJ1-2	NA	CASSEDPRGWSGYTF
TRBV20-1	TRBJ2-3	NA	CSARDPSRGATDTQYF
TRBV7-9	TRBJ2-5	NA	CASSSRVGTSGGAAKTQYF